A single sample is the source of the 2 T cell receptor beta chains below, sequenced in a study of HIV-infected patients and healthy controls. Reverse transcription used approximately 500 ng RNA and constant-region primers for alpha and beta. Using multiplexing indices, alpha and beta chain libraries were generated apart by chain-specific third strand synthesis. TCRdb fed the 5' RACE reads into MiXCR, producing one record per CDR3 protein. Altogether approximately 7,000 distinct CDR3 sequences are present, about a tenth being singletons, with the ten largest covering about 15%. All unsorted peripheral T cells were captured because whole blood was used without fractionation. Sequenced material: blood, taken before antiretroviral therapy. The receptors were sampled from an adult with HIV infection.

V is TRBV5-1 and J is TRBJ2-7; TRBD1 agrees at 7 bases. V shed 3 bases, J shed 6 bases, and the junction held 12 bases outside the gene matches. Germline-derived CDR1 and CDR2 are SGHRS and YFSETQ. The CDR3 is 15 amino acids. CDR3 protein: CASSSIDRELPEQYF. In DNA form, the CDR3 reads TGCGCCAGCAGCTCTATAGACAGGGAACTCCCCGAGCAGTACTTC.

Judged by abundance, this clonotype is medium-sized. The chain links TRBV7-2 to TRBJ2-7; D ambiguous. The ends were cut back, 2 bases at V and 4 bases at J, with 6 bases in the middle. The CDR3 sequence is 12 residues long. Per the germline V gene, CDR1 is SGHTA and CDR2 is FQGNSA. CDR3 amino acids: CASSLSGYEQYF. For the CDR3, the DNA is TGTGCCAGCAGCTTATCCGGATACGAGCAGTACTTC.